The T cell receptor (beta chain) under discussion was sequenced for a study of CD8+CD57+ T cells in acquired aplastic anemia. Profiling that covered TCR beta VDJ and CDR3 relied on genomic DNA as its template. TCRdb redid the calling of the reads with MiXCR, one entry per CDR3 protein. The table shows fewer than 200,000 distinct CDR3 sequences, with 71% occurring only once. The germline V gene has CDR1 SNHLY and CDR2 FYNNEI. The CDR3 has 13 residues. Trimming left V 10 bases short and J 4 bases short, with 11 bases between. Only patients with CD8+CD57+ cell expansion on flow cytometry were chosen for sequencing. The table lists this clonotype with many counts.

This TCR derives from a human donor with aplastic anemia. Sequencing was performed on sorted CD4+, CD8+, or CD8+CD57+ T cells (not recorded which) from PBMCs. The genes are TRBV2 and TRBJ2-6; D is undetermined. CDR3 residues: CANPRAGANVLTF. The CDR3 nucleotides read TGTGCCAACCCCAGAGCCGGGGCCAACGTCCTGACTTTC.